These 22 T cell receptor beta chains share one sample of origin, sequenced in a study of beta chain features in type 1 diabetes. Overall study results and limits: In all four CD4+ subsets, TCRB CDR3 length was significantly, moderately reduced in type 1 diabetes.

Expressed TCRB transcripts were sequenced, since all the RNA that had been isolated was reverse transcribed. Here immunoSEQ multiplex PCR was the method, and the copy in TCRdb shows in-frame clones only, minus some. Among about 180,000 clones listed, less than 9.5% were seen once. These TCRs are of unknown antigen specificity. Sequencing input: central memory CD4+ T cells from blood. The receptors come from a woman aged 35 to 49 with type 1 diabetes.

Regarding this clone: A junction end diverges from the germline sequence, so it may reflect a read error. This chain connects TRBV5-6 to TRBJ1-4; no clear D gene. Germline lookup yields CDR1 SGHDT and CDR2 YYEEEE. The CDR3 is made up of 13 amino acids. The CDR3, as DNA: TGTGCCAGCAGCTTGGGGAACGCGGACGCGAGGGATTTT. Protein: CASSLGNADARDF. The whole variable domain, remainder taken from reference TRBV5-6 and TRBJ1-4, is DAGVTQSPTHLIKTRGQQVTLRCSPKSGHDTVSWYQQALGQGPQFIFQYYEEEERQRGNFPDRFSGHQFPNYSSELNVNALLLGDSALYLCASSLGNADARDFGSGTQLSVL.

The V call is TRBV9, the J call TRBJ2-7; 9 bases are a match to TRBD1. The CDR3 is 14 amino acids. Germline values: CDR1 SGDLS, CDR2 YYNGEE. J gave up 7 bases and V 4 bases, and 9 bases lay outside the gene matches. This CDR3 is CASSPWDRAREQYF. In DNA, the CDR3 is TGTGCCAGCAGCCCCTGGGACAGGGCACGGGAGCAGTACTTC. The complete variable domain, with remaining parts taken from reference TRBV9 and TRBJ2-7, reads DSGVTQTPKHLITATGQRVTLRCSPRSGDLSVYWYQQSLDQGLQFLIQYYNGEERAKGNILERFSAQQFPDLHSELNLSSLELGDSALYFCASSPWDRAREQYFGPGTRLTVT.

The chain uses TRBV4-2 and TRBJ2-7; TRBD1 aligns across 9 bases. This CDR3 spans 18 amino acids. J was trimmed by 9 bases and V by 1 base; bases with no gene match: 19. The germline gives CDR1 LGHNA, CDR2 YNFKEQ. The CDR3 is CASSQANRYGTGSRGQYF. The CDR3 DNA reads TGTGCCAGCAGCCAAGCTAATCGGTACGGGACAGGGAGCCGGGGGCAGTACTTC.

The V and J genes are TRBV7-2 and TRBJ1-2; weak D call: TRBD1 (6 bases). In germline, CDR1 is SGHTA, CDR2 FQGNSA. V was shortened by 0 bases and J by 8 bases, with 25 bases between the two germline ends. The CDR3 sequence is 18 residues long. The CDR3 protein is CASSLAGAAGPGLGGYTF. In nucleotides, the CDR3 is TGTGCCAGCAGCTTAGCGGGGGCGGCGGGCCCCGGGCTAGGAGGCTACACCTTC.

In this sample, this clone turned up a few times. CDR3 DNA: TGTGCCAGCAGCCCAACGGGAGTTCAGCCCCAGCATTTT. Its translation: CASSPTGVQPQHF. The V call is TRBV7-9, the J call TRBJ1-5; no firm D call. With 5 bases removed from V and 6 bases from J, the gap between germline ends came to 11 bases. The CDR3 extends over 13 amino acids. Germline CDR1 reads SEHNR; CDR2 reads FQNEAQ (reference sequence).

This clone has a handful of counts. The chain couples TRBV5-1 to TRBJ2-6; 8 bases align to TRBD1. V dropped 4 bases and J dropped 5; count of bases not matched to a gene: 11. This CDR3 spans 17 amino acids. In germline, CDR1 is SGHRS, CDR2 YFSETQ. For the CDR3, the DNA is TGCGCCAGCAGCCCAAGTGCTGGGACAGGCTGGGCCAACGTCCTGACTTTC. This translates into CASSPSAGTGWANVLTF.

This clone was observed a few times. The chain has TRBV7-6 and TRBJ2-7; the D is unclear. The germline gives CDR1 SGHVS, CDR2 FNYEAQ. The germline V and J ends were trimmed by 2 bases and 6 bases, with 8 bases remaining between them. This CDR3 has 12 residues. The CDR3 spells CASSLMSREQYF. CDR3 in DNA: TGTGCCAGCAGCTTAATGTCCCGCGAGCAGTACTTC.

This clone has only a few counts. The chain uses TRBV5-5 and TRBJ2-7, with unresolved D. The CDR3 contains 13 residues. Trimming shortened V by 2 bases and J by 7 bases, and 13 bases separated the two germline ends. Germline-derived CDR1 and CDR2 are SGHKS and YYEKEE (reference sequence). The CDR3 spells CASSFIQAGEQYF. CDR3 nucleotides: TGTGCCAGCAGCTTTATTCAGGCTGGGGAGCAGTACTTC.

The rearrangement joins TRBV4-1 to TRBJ1-2; D uncertain. Trimming shortened V by 4 bases and J by 0 bases, and 9 bases separated the two germline ends. CDR3 length equals 14 residues. CDR1 MGHRA and CDR2 YSYEKL come from the germline V gene. CDR3: CASSLAYANYGYTF. Here the CDR3 DNA reads TGCGCCAGCAGCCTTGCCTATGCTAACTATGGCTACACCTTC.

This clone was detected only a few times. This chain connects TRBV5-1 to TRBJ2-1, with 13 bases matching TRBD2. The V and J ends lost 4 bases and 7 bases, in that order; junction bases with no gene match: 11. The CDR3 has 17 amino acids. The germline gives CDR1 SGHRS, CDR2 YFSETQ. The CDR3 protein is CASSVRPETSGRNEQFF. CDR3 DNA sequence: TGCGCCAGCAGCGTACGCCCGGAGACTAGCGGGAGGAATGAGCAGTTCTTC.

The chain links TRBV7-2 to TRBJ2-2; D gene uncertain. This CDR3 is 14 amino acids long. The V end lost 5 bases, the J end lost 0 bases, and 7 bases lay between the germline ends. Germline CDR1 is SGHTA and CDR2 is FQGNSA. Here the CDR3 DNA reads TGTGCCAGCAGCCCTACCACGAACACCGGGGAGCTGTTTTTT. This encodes CASSPTTNTGELFF.

This clone was recorded a few times. The chain is built from TRBV4-3 and TRBJ2-3; D may be TRBD2 (6 bases). Deletions cut 0 bases from V and 8 bases from J, with 15 bases between. Germline CDR1 LGHNA, CDR2 YSLEER. The CDR3 contains 15 residues. The CDR3 is CASSQDGVLGSTQYF. The CDR3 coding sequence is TGCGCCAGCAGCCAAGATGGTGTGCTCGGGAGTACGCAGTATTTT.

J is TRBJ2-5 and V is TRBV5-8; TRBD1 is a possible D gene (5 bases). Trimming left V 3 bases short and J 4 bases short, with 13 bases between. The CDR3 has 14 amino acids. CDR1 and CDR2 (germline): SGHTS, YDEGEE. The chain's CDR3 is CASSWDWGGETQYF. The DNA of the CDR3 is TGTGCCAGCAGCTGGGATTGGGGCGGAGAGACCCAGTACTTC.

This clone was detected ten times or more. The V call is TRBV4-3, the J call TRBJ1-6; 7 bases map to TRBD1. The CDR3 is made up of 16 amino acids. V lost 1 base to trimming and J lost 7 bases; unmatched junction nucleotides: 7. Germline V lookup: CDR1 LGHNA, CDR2 YSLEER. The CDR3: CASSQAPGQFNSPLHF. Written as DNA, the CDR3 is TGCGCCAGCAGCCAAGCCCCGGGACAGTTCAATTCACCCCTCCACTTT.

This clone showed up just a few times. The chain is built from TRBV29-1 and TRBJ1-6, with TRBD1 as a possible D gene (5 bases). CDR1 SQVTM and CDR2 ANQGSEA come from the germline V gene. The length of the CDR3 is 13 residues. The ends were cut back, 7 bases at V and 7 bases at J, with 14 bases in the middle. This CDR3 is CSAGDSPNSPLHF. The DNA for the CDR3 is TGCAGCGCCGGCGACAGTCCGAATTCACCCCTCCACTTT.

The J gene is TRBJ1-1, the V gene TRBV4-3, with a weak D call TRBD1 (5 bases). CDR3 length: 15 residues. Trimming cost V 0 bases and J 1 base, with 9 bases left between them. Germline CDR1 and CDR2: LGHNA and YSLEER. The CDR3 DNA is TGCGCCAGCAGCCAAGATCCCCAGGGGAACACTGAAGCTTTCTTT. Its translation: CASSQDPQGNTEAFF.

In nucleotides, the CDR3 is TGTGCCTGGAGTGTAAGGACAGGGAGGGGACAGCCCCAGCATTTT. Translated: CAWSVRTGRGQPQHF. The V and J genes are TRBV30 and TRBJ1-5, with TRBD1 identical over 8 bases. The CDR3 is 15 residues long. The V gene end was trimmed by 0 bases and the J gene end by 7 bases; junction bases not matched to a gene: 8. Germline-derived CDR1 and CDR2 are GTSNPN and SVGIG (reference sequence).

The J gene is TRBJ2-5, the V gene TRBV7-2; TRBD1 agrees at 8 bases. Per the germline V gene, CDR1 is SGHTA and CDR2 is FQGNSA. V shed 3 bases, J shed 5 bases, and the junction held 5 bases outside the gene matches. The CDR3 length is 14 residues. The CDR3 is CASSFGDRMETQYF. The CDR3 nucleotides are TGTGCCAGCAGCTTCGGGGACAGGATGGAGACCCAGTACTTC.

The V call is TRBV12-5, the J call TRBJ2-2, with D possibly TRBD2 on 6 matching bases. Germline lookup yields CDR1 LGHNT and CDR2 FRNRAP. The CDR3 is 17 amino acids. V lost 0 bases to trimming and J lost 0 bases, with 11 bases between them. CDR3 protein: CASGLVAGPANTGELFF. For the CDR3, the DNA is TGTGCTAGTGGTTTGGTCGCGGGGCCAGCGAACACCGGGGAGCTGTTTTTT. The whole variable domain, filled in from reference TRBV12-5 and TRBJ2-2, reads DARVTQTPRHKVTEMGQEVTMRCQPILGHNTVFWYRQTMMQGLELLAYFRNRAPLDDSGMPKDRFSAEMPDATLATLKIQPSEPRDSAVYFCASGLVAGPANTGELFFGEGSRLTVL.

The genes are TRBV6-5 and TRBJ1-2, with 8 bases identical to TRBD1. The germline V gene has CDR1 MNHEY and CDR2 SVGAGI. The V and J ends lost 5 bases and 11 bases, in that order; junction bases with no gene match: 4. The CDR3 consists of 11 residues. The CDR3 bases are TGTGCCAGCAGTCCGGGACAGGATTACACCTTC. Its translation is CASSPGQDYTF.

This clone has ten or more counts. V usage is TRBV4-3 and J usage is TRBJ1-5; D call uncertain. The V and J ends lost 1 base and 2 bases respectively, with 9 bases between them. CDR1 LGHNA and CDR2 YSLEER come from the germline V gene. The CDR3 is 15 amino acids. CDR3 nucleotides: TGCGCCAGCAGCCAAGGGAGTACGGGCAATCAGCCCCAGCATTTT. Protein sequence: CASSQGSTGNQPQHF.

The chain uses TRBV25-1 and TRBJ2-7, with unresolved D. V lost 5 bases, J lost 0 bases, and 2 bases lay in between. The CDR3 runs 11 residues. Germline V CDR1 and CDR2: MGHDK, SYGVNS. This chain's CDR3 is CASSRSYEQYF. The CDR3 region has the DNA TGTGCCAGCAGTCGCTCCTACGAGCAGTACTTC.